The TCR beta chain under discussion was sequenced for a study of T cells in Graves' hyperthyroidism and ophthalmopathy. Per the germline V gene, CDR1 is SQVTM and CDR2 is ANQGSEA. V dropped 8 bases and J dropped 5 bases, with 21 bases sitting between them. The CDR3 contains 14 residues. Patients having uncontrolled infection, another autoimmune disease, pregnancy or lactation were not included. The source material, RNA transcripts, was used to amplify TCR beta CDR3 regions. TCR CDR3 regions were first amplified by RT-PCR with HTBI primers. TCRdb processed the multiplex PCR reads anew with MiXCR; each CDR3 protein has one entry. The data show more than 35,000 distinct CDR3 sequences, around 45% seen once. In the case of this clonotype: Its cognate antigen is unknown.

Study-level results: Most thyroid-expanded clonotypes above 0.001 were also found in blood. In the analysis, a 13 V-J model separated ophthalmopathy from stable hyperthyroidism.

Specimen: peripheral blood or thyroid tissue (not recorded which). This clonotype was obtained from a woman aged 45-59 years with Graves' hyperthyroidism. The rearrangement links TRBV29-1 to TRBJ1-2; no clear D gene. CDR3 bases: TGCAGCAGTACCCCGGGCTTAGGGCCATATGGCTACACCTTC. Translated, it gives CSSTPGLGPYGYTF.